The clone carrying this T cell receptor (beta chain) was counted many times. What it recognizes is unknown. These data are taken from a study of neurological immune-mediated disorders. Study-wide results and caveats: Expanded clones shared no CDR3 amino acid sequences across subjects, suggesting private repertoires in all groups. Multiple sclerosis patients had less TCR clonal expansion than even healthy controls, unlike HTLV-1-associated myelopathy.

As for the cDNA, it was generated by 5'RACE with 10-nucleotide random UMIs. TCRdb fed the 5' RACE reads into MiXCR, producing one record per CDR3 protein. This table holds roughly 60,000 distinct CDR3 sequences, under 4.5% found once. Sequencing was done on a sample of PBMCs. The source is a woman aged 30 to 39 with multiple sclerosis.

CDR3 bases: TGCGCCAGCAGCAAACCGGGACCACAAGAGACCCAGTACTTC. Its protein is CASSKPGPQETQYF. J is TRBJ2-5 and V is TRBV5-1, with D possibly called TRBD1 or TRBD2 (5 bases each). Looked up from germline, CDR1 is SGHRS and CDR2 is YFSETQ. Between the trimmed V and J ends, which lost 4 bases and 2 bases, there was a span of 12 bases. The CDR3 extends over 14 amino acids. The variable domain in full, with the rest retrieved from reference TRBV5-1 and TRBJ2-5, is KAGVTQTPRYLIKTRGQQVTLSCSPISGHRSVSWYQQTPGQGLQFLFEYFSETQRNKGNFPGRFSGRQFSNSRSEMNVSTLELGDSALYLCASSKPGPQETQYFGPGTRLLVL.